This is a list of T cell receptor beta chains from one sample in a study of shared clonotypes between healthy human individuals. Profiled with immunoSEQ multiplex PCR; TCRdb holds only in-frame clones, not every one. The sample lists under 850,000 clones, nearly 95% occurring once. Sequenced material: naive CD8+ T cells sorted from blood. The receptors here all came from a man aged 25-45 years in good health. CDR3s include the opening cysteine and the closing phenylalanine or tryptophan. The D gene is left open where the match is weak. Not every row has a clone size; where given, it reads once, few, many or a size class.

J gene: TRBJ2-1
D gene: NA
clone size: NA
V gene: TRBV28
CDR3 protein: CASSFLSSYNEQFF
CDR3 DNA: TGTGCCAGCAGTTTTCTGAGCTCCTACAATGAGCAGTTCTTC

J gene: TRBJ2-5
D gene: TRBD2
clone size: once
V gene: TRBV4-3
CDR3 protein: CASSQGGGMGETQYF
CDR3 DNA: TGCGCCAGCAGCCAAGGGGGGGGTATGGGAGAGACCCAGTACTTC

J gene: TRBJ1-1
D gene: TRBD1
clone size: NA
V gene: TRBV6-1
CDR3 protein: CALDRGDTEAFF
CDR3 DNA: TGTGCCCTCGACAGGGGAGATACTGAAGCTTTCTTT

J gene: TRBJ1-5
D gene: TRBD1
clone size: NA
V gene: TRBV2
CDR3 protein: CASRAGQGNQPQHF
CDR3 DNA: TGTGCCAGCAGAGCTGGACAGGGCAATCAGCCCCAGCATTTT

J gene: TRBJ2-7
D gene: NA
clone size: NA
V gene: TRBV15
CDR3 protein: CATSRGQGDEQYF
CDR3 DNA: TGTGCCACCAGCAGAGGTCAGGGCGACGAGCAGTACTTC

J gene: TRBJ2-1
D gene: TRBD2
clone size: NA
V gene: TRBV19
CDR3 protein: CASSWVAGEYEQFF
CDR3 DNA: TGTGCCAGTAGCTGGGTAGCGGGAGAGTATGAGCAGTTCTTC

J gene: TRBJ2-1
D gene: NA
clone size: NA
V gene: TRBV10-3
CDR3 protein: CATVSGVNEQFF
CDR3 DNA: TGTGCCACCGTATCGGGAGTCAATGAGCAGTTCTTC

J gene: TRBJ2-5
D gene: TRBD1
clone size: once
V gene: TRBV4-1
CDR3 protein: CASSQTQGIAQETQYF
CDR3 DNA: TGCGCCAGCAGCCAGACACAGGGGATCGCCCAAGAGACCCAGTACTTC

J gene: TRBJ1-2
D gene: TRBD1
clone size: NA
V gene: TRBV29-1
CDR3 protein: CSVEVRDREGYTF
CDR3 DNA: TGCAGCGTTGAGGTTCGGGACAGGGAGGGCTACACCTTC

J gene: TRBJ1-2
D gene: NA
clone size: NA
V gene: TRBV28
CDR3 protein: CASSLRRVLVGYTF
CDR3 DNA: TGTGCCAGCAGTCTACGGCGAGTGCTCGTGGGCTACACCTTC

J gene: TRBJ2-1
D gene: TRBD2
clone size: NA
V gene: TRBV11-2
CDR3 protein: CASSLWSPGLAGLGNEQFF
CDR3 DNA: TGTGCCAGCAGCTTATGGAGCCCCGGACTAGCGGGACTTGGGAATGAGCAGTTCTTC

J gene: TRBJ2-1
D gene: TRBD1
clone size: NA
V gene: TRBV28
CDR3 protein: CASSLWGQGYNEQFF
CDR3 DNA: TGTGCCAGCAGTTTATGGGGACAGGGATACAATGAGCAGTTCTTC

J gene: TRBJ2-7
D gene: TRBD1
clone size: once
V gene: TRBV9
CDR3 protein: CASSPGTGTYEQYF
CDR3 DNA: TGTGCCAGCAGCCCCGGGACAGGGACCTACGAGCAGTACTTC

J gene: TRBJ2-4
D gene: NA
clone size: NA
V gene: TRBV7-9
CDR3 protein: CASSLVGAKNIQYF
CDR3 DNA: TGTGCCAGCAGCTTAGTGGGAGCCAAAAACATTCAGTACTTC

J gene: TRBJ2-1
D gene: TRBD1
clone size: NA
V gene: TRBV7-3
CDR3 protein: CASSGPGQGEGNEQFF
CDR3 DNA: TGTGCCAGCAGCGGTCCGGGACAGGGTGAGGGCAATGAGCAGTTCTTC

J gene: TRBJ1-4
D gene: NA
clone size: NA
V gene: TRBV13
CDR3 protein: CASRGTDGPATNEKLFF
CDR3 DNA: TGTGCCAGCAGGGGGACGGACGGGCCTGCAACTAATGAAAAACTGTTTTTT

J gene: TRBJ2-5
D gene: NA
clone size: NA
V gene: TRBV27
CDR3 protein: CASSLLGGEETQYF
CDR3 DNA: TGTGCCAGCAGTTTACTGGGCGGGGAAGAGACCCAGTACTTC

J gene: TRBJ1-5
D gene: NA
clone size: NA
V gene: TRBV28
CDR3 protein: CASSLPNVGSQPQHF
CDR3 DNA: TGTGCCAGCAGTTTACCCAATGTCGGGAGTCAGCCCCAGCATTTT

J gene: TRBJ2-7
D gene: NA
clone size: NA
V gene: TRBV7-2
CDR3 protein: CASSLGSGSSYEQYF
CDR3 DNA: TGTGCCAGCAGCTTAGGTTCGGGCAGCTCCTACGAGCAGTACTTC

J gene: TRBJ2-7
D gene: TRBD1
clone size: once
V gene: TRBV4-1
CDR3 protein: CASSQQTGQAYEQYF
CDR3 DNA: TGCGCCAGCAGCCAACAAACGGGACAGGCCTACGAGCAGTACTTC

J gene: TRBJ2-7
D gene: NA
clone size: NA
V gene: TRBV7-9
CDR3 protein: CASSLGTTYEQYF
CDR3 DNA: TGTGCCAGCAGCTTAGGAACAACCTACGAGCAGTACTTC

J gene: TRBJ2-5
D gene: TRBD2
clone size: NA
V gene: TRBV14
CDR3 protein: CASSQVASGREGQYF
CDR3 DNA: TGTGCCAGCAGCCAAGTGGCTAGCGGGAGGGAAGGTCAGTACTTC

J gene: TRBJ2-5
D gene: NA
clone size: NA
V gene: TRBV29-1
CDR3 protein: CSVEDPSSVFQETQYF
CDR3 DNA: TGCAGCGTTGAAGACCCCAGCAGTGTCTTCCAAGAGACCCAGTACTTC

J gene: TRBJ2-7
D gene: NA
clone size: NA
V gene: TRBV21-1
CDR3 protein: CASSNSLAYEQYF
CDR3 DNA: TGTGCCAGCAGCAACAGCCTTGCCTACGAGCAGTACTTC

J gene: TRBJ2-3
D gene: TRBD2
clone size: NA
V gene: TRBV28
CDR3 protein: CASSLEAGGPLYADTQYF
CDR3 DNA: TGTGCCAGCAGTTTGGAGGCGGGAGGGCCCCTATACGCAGATACGCAGTATTTT

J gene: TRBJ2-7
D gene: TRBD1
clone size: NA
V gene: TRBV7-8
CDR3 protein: CASSRRRTGGDTYEQYF
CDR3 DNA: TGTGCCAGCAGCCGAAGAAGGACAGGGGGGGATACCTACGAGCAGTACTTC

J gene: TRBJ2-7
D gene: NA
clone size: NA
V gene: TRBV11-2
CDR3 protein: CASEGLPLHYEQYF
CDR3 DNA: TGTGCCAGCGAAGGCCTACCCCTTCACTACGAGCAGTACTTC

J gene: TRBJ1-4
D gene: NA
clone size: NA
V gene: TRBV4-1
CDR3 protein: CASSPRGTGEKLFF
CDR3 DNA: TGCGCCAGCAGCCCGCGAGGGACTGGGGAAAAACTGTTTTTT

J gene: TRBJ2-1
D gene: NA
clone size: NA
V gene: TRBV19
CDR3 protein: CASSMEGGLSYNEQFF
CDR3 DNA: TGTGCCAGTAGTATGGAAGGGGGGCTATCCTACAATGAGCAGTTCTTC

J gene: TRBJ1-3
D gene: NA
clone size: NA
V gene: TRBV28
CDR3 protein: CASSFLDSGNTIYF
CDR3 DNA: TGTGCCAGCAGTTTTTTAGACTCTGGAAACACCATATATTTT

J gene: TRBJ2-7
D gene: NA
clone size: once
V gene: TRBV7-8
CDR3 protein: CASSLGLAYEQYF
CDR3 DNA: TGTGCCAGCAGCTTAGGACTAGCCTACGAGCAGTACTTC

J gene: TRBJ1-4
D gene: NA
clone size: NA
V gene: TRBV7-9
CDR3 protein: CASSIPNEKLFF
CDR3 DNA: TGTGCCAGCAGCATACCTAATGAAAAACTGTTTTTT

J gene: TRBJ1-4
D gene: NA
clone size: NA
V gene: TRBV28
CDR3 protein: CASSTIGKLFF
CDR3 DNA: TGTGCCAGCAGTACCATCGGGAAACTGTTTTTT

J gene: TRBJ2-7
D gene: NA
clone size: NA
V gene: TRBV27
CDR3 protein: CASRSPGGWGQYF
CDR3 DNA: TGTGCCAGCAGGTCCCCCGGCGGGTGGGGGCAGTACTTC

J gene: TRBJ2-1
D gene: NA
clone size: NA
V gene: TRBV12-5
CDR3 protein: CASGLGPHEQFF
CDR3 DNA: TGTGCTAGTGGTCTGGGACCCCATGAGCAGTTCTTC

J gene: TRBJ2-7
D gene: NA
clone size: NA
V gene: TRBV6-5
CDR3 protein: CATRRSFPTHEQYF
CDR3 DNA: TGTGCCACCCGCCGCTCTTTTCCAACGCACGAGCAGTACTTC

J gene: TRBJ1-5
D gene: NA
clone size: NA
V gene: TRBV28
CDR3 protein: CASRPPWENSNQPQHF
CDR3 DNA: TGTGCCAGCAGGCCGCCGTGGGAGAATAGCAATCAGCCCCAGCATTTT

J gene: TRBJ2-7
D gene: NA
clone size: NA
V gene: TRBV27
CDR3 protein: CASSPSSYEQYF
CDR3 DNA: TGTGCCAGCAGTCCGAGCTCCTACGAGCAGTACTTC

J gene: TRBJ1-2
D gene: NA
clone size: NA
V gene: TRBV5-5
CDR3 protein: CASSLAARVATNGYTF
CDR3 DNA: TGTGCCAGCAGCTTGGCCGCGAGGGTGGCTACTAATGGCTACACCTTC

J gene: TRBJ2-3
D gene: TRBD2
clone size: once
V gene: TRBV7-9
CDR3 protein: CASSSLGLAGEDTQYF
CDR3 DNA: TGTGCCAGCAGCTCGCTTGGACTAGCGGGAGAGGATACGCAGTATTTT

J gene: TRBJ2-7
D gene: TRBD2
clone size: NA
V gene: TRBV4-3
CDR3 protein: CASSPGREGPYEQYF
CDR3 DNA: TGCGCCAGCAGCCCGGGGCGGGAGGGCCCCTACGAGCAGTACTTC

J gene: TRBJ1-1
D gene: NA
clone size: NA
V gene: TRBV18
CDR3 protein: CASSTGTDTEAFF
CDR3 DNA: TGTGCCAGCTCAACCGGGACCGACACTGAAGCTTTCTTT

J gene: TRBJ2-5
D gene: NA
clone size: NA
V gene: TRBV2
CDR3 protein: CASSGEVSVGAQYF
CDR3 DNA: TGTGCCAGCAGTGGGGAGGTTAGCGTTGGGGCCCAGTACTTC

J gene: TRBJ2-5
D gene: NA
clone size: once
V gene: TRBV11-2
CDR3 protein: CASSSTLVFGETQYF
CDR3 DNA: TGTGCCAGCAGCTCAACTCTAGTTTTCGGAGAGACCCAGTACTTC

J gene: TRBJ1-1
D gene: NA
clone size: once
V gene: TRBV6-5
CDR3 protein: CASSYGGANTEAFF
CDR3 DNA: TGTGCCAGCAGTTACGGGGGGGCGAACACTGAAGCTTTCTTT

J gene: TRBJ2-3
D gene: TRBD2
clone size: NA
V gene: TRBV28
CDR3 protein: CASRDPPTSPADTQYF
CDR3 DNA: TGTGCCAGCAGGGATCCCCCGACTAGCCCCGCAGATACGCAGTATTTT

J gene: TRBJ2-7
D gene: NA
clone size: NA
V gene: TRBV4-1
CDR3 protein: CASSPGGGNLLQYF
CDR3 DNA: TGCGCCAGCAGCCCAGGGGGAGGAAACCTCCTTCAGTACTTC

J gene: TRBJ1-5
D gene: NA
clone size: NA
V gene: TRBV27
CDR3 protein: CASRGGQGSQPQHF
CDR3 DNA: TGTGCCAGCAGGGGAGGGCAGGGCAGTCAGCCCCAGCATTTT

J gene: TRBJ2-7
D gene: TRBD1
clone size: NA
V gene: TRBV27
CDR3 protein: CASSGWDRAYEQYF
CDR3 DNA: TGTGCCAGCAGTGGGTGGGACAGAGCCTACGAGCAGTACTTC

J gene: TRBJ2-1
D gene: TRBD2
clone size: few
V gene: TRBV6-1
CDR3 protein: CASSDGREGNEQFF
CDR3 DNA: TGTGCCAGCAGTGATGGGCGGGAGGGGAATGAGCAGTTCTTC

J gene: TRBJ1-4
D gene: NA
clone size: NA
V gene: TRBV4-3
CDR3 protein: CASSQRVTAATNEKLFF
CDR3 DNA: TGCGCCAGCAGCCAGAGGGTGACAGCCGCAACTAATGAAAAACTGTTTTTT

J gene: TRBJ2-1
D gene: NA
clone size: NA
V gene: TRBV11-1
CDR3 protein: CASSLGPLASLSYNEQFF
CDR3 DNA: TGTGCCAGCAGCTTAGGTCCTCTAGCGAGTCTTTCCTACAATGAGCAGTTCTTC

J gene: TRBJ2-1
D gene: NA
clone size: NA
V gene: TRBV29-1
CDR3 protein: CSVAGRNNEQFF
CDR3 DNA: TGCAGCGTTGCAGGCAGAAACAATGAGCAGTTCTTC

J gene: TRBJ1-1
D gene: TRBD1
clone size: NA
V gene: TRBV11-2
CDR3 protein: CASSSGQGANVEAFF
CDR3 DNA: TGTGCCAGCAGCTCTGGACAGGGGGCTAACGTTGAAGCTTTCTTT

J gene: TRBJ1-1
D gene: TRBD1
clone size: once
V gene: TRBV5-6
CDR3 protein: CASSLGATGGTEAFF
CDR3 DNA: TGTGCCAGCAGCTTGGGGGCTACAGGGGGCACTGAAGCTTTCTTT

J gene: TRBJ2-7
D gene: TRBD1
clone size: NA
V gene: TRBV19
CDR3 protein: CASRDRGANEQYF
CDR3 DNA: TGTGCCAGTAGGGACAGGGGCGCCAACGAGCAGTACTTC

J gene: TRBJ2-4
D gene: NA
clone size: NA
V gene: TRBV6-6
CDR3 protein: CASSQTRPQNIQYF
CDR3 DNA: TGTGCCAGCAGTCAAACTAGACCGCAAAACATTCAGTACTTC